A single sample gave rise to the 15 T cell receptor beta chains below, sequenced in a study of regulatory T cells in long-lasting Graves disease. Regarding time point: persistent/refractory GD, antithyroid drugs over 5 years with positive TRAb. PBMCs were the source of the RNA used for TCR sequencing. Arm-PCR of CDR3 regions and iRepertoire HTBI primers were used to build TCR beta libraries. TCRdb processed the multiplex PCR reads anew with MiXCR; each CDR3 protein has one entry. The sample includes fewer than 450,000 distinct CDR3 sequences, 20% seen only once; the top ten take more than 20%. This sample comprised peripheral blood mononuclear cells (PBMCs), obtained when the disease was refractory, from a patient treated with antithyroid drugs. The receptors stem from a female donor with Graves disease.

This clonotype came up many times. This sequence joins TRBV6-1 and TRBJ1-2; 8 bases are a match to TRBD1. V shed 6 bases and J 7 bases; nucleotides not matched to a gene: 10. The CDR3 sequence is 14 residues long. Per germline, CDR1 MNHNS and CDR2 SASEGT. In nucleotides, the CDR3 is TGTGCCAGCAGCCACGACAGGGGTTCTAGTGGCTACACCTTC. It codes for CASSHDRGSSGYTF.

A few counts support this clonotype. This chain joins TRBV20-1 and TRBJ2-2, with 7 bases matching TRBD1. CDR3 length: 14 residues. Germline assignment: CDR1 DFQATT and CDR2 SNEGSKA (reference sequence). V lost 3 bases to trimming and J lost 7 bases; unmatched junction nucleotides: 8. The CDR3 DNA reads as TGCAGTGCTAGTGACAGGGTCTCGTTCGGGGAGCTGTTTTTT. Protein: CSASDRVSFGELFF.

This clonotype was detected only once. The chain couples TRBV7-2 to TRBJ2-2; 8 positions match TRBD1. Losses at the gene ends were 5 bases for V and 3 bases for J; bases not matched to a gene: 11. Germline CDR1 and CDR2: SGHTA and FQGNSA. The CDR3 covers 17 residues. The CDR3 is CASSGRDRRAHTGELFF. The CDR3 region has the DNA TGTGCCAGCAGCGGCCGGGACAGGAGAGCCCACACCGGGGAGCTGTTTTTT.

This clonotype has just a few counts. This chain links TRBV12-3 or TRBV12-4 with TRBJ2-3, with D possibly TRBD1 on 5 matching bases. The CDR3 contains 13 residues. V was cut by 5 bases and J by 2 bases, with 8 bases left in between. CDR3 in amino acids: CASSRQLTDTQYF. The CDR3 DNA is TGTGCCAGCAGTAGACAGCTCACAGATACGCAGTATTTT.

V is TRBV6-2 or TRBV6-3 and J is TRBJ1-1; no firm D call. Germline values: CDR1 MNHEY, CDR2 SVGEGT. The CDR3 loop spans 12 amino acids. Trimming took off 6 bases at V and 5 bases at J, with 10 bases between the two ends. CDR3 bases: TGTGCCAGCAGCCTCATGGAAACTGAAGCTTTCTTT. Encoded protein: CASSLMETEAFF.

The V gene is TRBV12-3 or TRBV12-4, the J gene TRBJ2-1, with 9 bases identical to TRBD2. Germline trimming cut 1 base from V and 7 bases from J; bases unmatched to any gene: 5. This CDR3 has 15 residues. CDR3 sequence (DNA): TGTGCCAGCAGTTTAGGTAGCGGGAGTAAAAATGAGCAGTTCTTC. Translating gives CASSLGSGSKNEQFF.

The genes are TRBV28 and TRBJ2-1; TRBD2 is a possible D gene (6 bases). CDR1 is MDHEN, CDR2 SYDVKM, per germline. This CDR3 contains 14 residues. The ends were cut back, 7 bases at V and 8 bases at J, with 18 bases in the middle. This CDR3 is CASNLPGTSDEQFF. The CDR3 region has the DNA TGTGCCAGCAACTTACCCGGGACTTCCGATGAGCAGTTCTTC. Full variable domain (outside the CDR3, taken from reference TRBV28 and TRBJ2-1): DVKVTQSSRYLVKRTGEKVFLECVQDMDHENMFWYRQDPGLGLRLIYFSYDVKMKEKGDIPEGYSVSREKKERFSLILESASTNQTSMYLCASNLPGTSDEQFFGPGTRLTVL.

CDR3 protein: CATSTGTSYEQYF. The CDR3 DNA is TGTGCCACTTCGACAGGAACCTCCTACGAGCAGTACTTC. The genes are TRBV19 and TRBJ2-7, with D maybe TRBD1 (6 bases). The CDR3 extends over 13 amino acids. Trimming stripped 10 bases from V and 0 bases from J, with 13 bases between. Germline CDR1 reads LNHDA; CDR2 reads SQIVND (reference sequence).

This clonotype has ten or more counts. The chain employs TRBV12-3 or TRBV12-4 and TRBJ1-1; no definite D call. Deletions cut 3 bases from V and 4 bases from J, with 9 bases between. The CDR3 spans 13 residues. The CDR3 loop is CASSFMGATEAFF. In nucleotides, the CDR3 is TGTGCCAGCAGTTTTATGGGAGCCACTGAAGCTTTCTTT.

A word on this clonotype: Only one base separates this from a far larger clonotype, so it likely reflects a read error. This chain connects TRBV12-3 or TRBV12-4 to TRBJ2-2, with D perhaps matching TRBD2 (5 bases). The CDR3 covers 11 residues. Here the CDR3 reads CASTNTGELVF. The CDR3 DNA follows: TGTGCCAGCACCAACACCGGGGAGCTGGTTTTT.

A word on this clonotype: A far larger clone is off by one base, so a read error is likely. The chain joins TRBV9 to TRBJ1-1, with a tentative D call TRBD1 (6 bases). Germline assignment: CDR1 SGDLS and CDR2 YYNGEE. This CDR3 comprises 13 residues. The CDR3 is CASNVGGGTEAFF. CDR3 coding DNA: TGTGCCAGCAACGTAGGAGGGGGGACTGAAGCTTTCTTT.

This chain connects TRBV5-6 to TRBJ2-7; D may be TRBD1 (6 bases). Trimming removed 2 bases at V and 5 bases at J, with 20 bases between. Per the germline V gene, CDR1 is SGHDT and CDR2 is YYEEEE. The CDR3 contains 16 residues. CDR3 region: CASSLSNRVGVDEQYF. CDR3 nucleotides: TGTGCCAGCAGCTTATCGAACAGGGTAGGAGTGGACGAGCAGTACTTC.

The J gene is TRBJ1-6, the V gene TRBV7-3, with 10 bases identical to TRBD1. Germline V gene data show CDR1 as SGHTA and CDR2 as FQGTGA. The V gene end was trimmed by 4 bases and the J gene end by 9 bases; junction bases not matched to a gene: 9. The CDR3 is made up of 16 amino acids. The CDR3 loop is CASSSTTGGFTSPLHF. For the CDR3, the DNA is TGTGCCAGCAGCTCTACGACAGGGGGCTTTACTTCACCCCTCCACTTT.

The sample holds a few counts of this clonotype. V is TRBV29-1 and J is TRBJ2-7; D unclear. Germline V gene data show CDR1 as SQVTM and CDR2 as ANQGSEA. Trimming shortened V by 1 base and J by 2 bases, and 6 bases separated the two germline ends. The CDR3 length is 12 residues. The CDR3 is CSVEAPPYEQYF. The CDR3, as DNA: TGCAGCGTTGAAGCCCCTCCCTACGAGCAGTACTTC.

For this clonotype: This may stem from a read error, because a much larger clone lies one nucleotide away. The rearrangement links TRBV6-5 to TRBJ2-6; 7 nucleotides align to TRBD1. The CDR3 spans 20 residues. V lost 4 bases and J lost 0; bases outside the gene matches: 15. Germline V gene data show CDR1 as MNHEY and CDR2 as SVGAGI. The CDR3 sequence is CASSSVTGSNSLSGANVLTF. In DNA, the CDR3 is TGTGCCAGCAGTTCCGTGACAGGGAGTAACTCCCTCTCTGGGGCCAACGTCCTGACTTTC.